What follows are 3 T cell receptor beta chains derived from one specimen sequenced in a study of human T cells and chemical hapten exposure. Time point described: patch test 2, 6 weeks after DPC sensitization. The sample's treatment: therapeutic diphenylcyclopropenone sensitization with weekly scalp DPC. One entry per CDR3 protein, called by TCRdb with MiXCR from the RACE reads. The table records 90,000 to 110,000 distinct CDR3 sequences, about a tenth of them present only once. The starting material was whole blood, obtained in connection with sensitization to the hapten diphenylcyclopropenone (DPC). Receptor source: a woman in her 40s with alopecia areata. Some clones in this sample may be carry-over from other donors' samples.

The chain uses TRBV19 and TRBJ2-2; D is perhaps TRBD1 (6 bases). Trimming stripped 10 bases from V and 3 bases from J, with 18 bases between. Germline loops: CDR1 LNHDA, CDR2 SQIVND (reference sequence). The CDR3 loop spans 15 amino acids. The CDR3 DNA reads TGTGCCACCTCACCCAACAGGGTGTACACCGGGGAGCTGTTTTTT. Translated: CATSPNRVYTGELFF.

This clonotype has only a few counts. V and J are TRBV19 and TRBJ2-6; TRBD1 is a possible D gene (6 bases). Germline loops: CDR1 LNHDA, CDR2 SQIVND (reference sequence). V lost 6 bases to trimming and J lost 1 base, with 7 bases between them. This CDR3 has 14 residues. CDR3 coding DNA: TGTGCCAGTAGCAGGGGATCTGGGGCCAACGTCCTGACTTTC. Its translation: CASSRGSGANVLTF.

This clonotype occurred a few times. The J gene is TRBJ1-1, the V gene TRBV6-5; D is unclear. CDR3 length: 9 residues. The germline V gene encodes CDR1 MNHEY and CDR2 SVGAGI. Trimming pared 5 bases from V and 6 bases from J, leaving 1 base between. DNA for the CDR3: TGTGCCAGCAGTCCTGAAGCTTTCTTT. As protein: CASSPEAFF.